This TCR beta chain was retrieved from a study of T cell responses to AZD1222 COVID-19 vaccine. Overall study results and limits: Unmutated variant regions are reportedly targeted by nearly half of spike-specific TCRs. Mostly white British, mostly female donors; authors suggested clonal diversity may be underestimated. Across spike, vaccine-associated CD4 TCRs were found, dominant at 160-218 and 743-854.

Second-dose recipients at about 4 or about 12 weeks were treated as one pooled group. Libraries were prepared by immunoSEQ multiplex PCR; TCRdb keeps only in-frame clonotypes and omits some of them. The sample lists some 150,000 clones, 92% occurring once. For this clone: Its target is unknown.

The CDR3 is 15 residues long. Germline V gene sequence: CDR1 LNHDA, CDR2 SQIVND (reference sequence). J gave up 4 bases and V 3 bases, and 5 bases lay outside the gene matches. The chain recombines TRBV19 with TRBJ2-3; TRBD1 aligns across 9 bases. This clonotype was obtained from an adult who received the AZD1222 COVID-19 vaccine. Sequences were derived from peripheral blood, sampled 28 days after the second AZD1222 dose. CDR3 nucleotide sequence: TGTGCCAGTAGTATGGGGACAGGGAGCGCAGATACGCAGTATTTT. It yields the protein CASSMGTGSADTQYF.